This T cell receptor (beta chain) was sequenced during a study of cytomegalovirus exposure and HLA in healthy donors. Notes on the study in general: Rates of TCR association differed by HLA locus in a later analysis, with DRB1 highest and HLA-C lowest. Available immune exposure information was restricted to CMV serostatus only. On later analysis, the bulk of CMV-associated TCR beta chains appeared to be HLA-restricted.

PCR was performed using 60 Vbeta and 13 Jbeta primers. The repertoire was sequenced with immunoSEQ multiplex PCR; TCRdb's copy has only in-frame clones and lacks some. The sample lists 95,000 or so clones, around 81% occurring once. Despite likely unrecorded immune exposures, the donors were nominally healthy at the time of sampling. About this clone itself: Antigen specificity is unknown.

The CDR3 contains 12 residues. V lost 6 bases and J lost 0, with 4 bases in between. Germline CDR1 ENHRY, CDR2 SYGVKD. This TCR derives from a woman between 65 and 79 years old in good health and CMV-seropositive. Specimen: PBMCs. The V gene is TRBV10-3, the J gene TRBJ2-3, with D uncertain. The CDR3, as DNA: TGTGCCATCAGCCCTAGCACAGATACGCAGTATTTT. It codes for CAISPSTDTQYF.